The present T cell receptor (beta chain) was sequenced within a study of T cell changes during pregnancy in multiple sclerosis. Method: immunoSEQ multiplex PCR; TCRdb's copy keeps in-frame clones and lacks some. The table lists more than 20,000 clones, around four fifths of them singletons. Deletions cut 5 bases from V and 4 bases from J, with 14 bases between. From germline, CDR1 is SGHTA and CDR2 FQGTGA. The CDR3 runs to 14 residues. The chain couples TRBV7-3 to TRBJ1-1, with unresolved D. The sequence derives from a female donor in good health, enrolled as a control in a pregnancy study. The specimen was CD8+ T cells from peripheral blood mononuclear cells, collected in the first trimester of pregnancy. The CDR3 reads CASSLVEVGTEAFF. CDR3 nucleotide sequence: TGTGCCAGCAGCCTAGTAGAAGTAGGCACTGAAGCTTTCTTT.